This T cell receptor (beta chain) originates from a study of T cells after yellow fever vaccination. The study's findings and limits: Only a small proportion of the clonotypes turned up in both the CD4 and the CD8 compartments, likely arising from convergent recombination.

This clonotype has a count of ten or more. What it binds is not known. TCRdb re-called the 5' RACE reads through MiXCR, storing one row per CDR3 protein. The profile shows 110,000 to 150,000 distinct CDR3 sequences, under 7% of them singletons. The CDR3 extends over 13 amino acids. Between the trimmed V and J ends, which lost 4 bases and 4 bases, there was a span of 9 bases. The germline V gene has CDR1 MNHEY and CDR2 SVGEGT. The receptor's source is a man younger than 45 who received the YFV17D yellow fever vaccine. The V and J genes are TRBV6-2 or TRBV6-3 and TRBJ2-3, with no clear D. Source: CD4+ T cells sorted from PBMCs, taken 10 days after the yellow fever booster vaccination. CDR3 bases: TGTGCCAGCAGTTCCCTCGTAGCAGATACGCAGTATTTT. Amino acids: CASSSLVADTQYF.